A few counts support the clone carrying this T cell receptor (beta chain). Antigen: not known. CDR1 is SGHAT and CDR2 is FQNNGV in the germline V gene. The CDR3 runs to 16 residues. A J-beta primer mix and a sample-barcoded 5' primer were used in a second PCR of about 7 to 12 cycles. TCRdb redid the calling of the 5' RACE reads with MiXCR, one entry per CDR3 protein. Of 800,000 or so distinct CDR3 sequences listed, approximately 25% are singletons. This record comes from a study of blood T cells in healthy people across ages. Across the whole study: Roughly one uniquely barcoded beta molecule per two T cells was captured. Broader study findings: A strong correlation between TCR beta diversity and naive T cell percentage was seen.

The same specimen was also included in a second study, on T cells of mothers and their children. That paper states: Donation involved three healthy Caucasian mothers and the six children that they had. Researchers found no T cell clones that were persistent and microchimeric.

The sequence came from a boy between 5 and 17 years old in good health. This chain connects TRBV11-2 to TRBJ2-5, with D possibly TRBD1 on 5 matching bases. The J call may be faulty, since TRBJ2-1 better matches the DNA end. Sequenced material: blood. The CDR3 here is CASSLVVGLKNNEQFF. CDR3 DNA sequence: TGTGCCAGCAGCTTAGTTGTGGGGCTCAAGAACAATGAGCAGTTCTTC.